A single TCR beta chain is shown here with its context. Its specificity is unknown. The CDR3 is 16 amino acids. V was pared by 2 bases and J by 4 bases, with 4 bases of the junction left unmatched. Germline CDR1 and CDR2: SGHDT and YYEEEE. The sample originates from a study of cytomegalovirus exposure and HLA in healthy donors. The overall study: A data release that came early held about 89 million unique TCRs from HLA-typed donors.

Whole-study findings and limits: Relative to the roughly 690-donor mean, N-insertions were reportedly fewer in an Asian-associated ancestry cluster in a later analysis. Presence/absence analyses supposed approximately even sequencing depth among donors.

This PCR relied on a set of 60 Vbeta primers and 13 Jbeta primers. Per the original methods: A follow-up analysis tallied about 80 million unique TCR beta chains, roughly 11 million shared. Sequencing used immunoSEQ multiplex PCR; TCRdb keeps in-frame clones, though not all of them. For V, J and clone size, that table is used; D and trimming come from the DNA. The table lists roughly 130,000 clones, roughly 80% of them singletons. This TCR derives from a man aged 30-40 years in good health and CMV-seronegative. The chain carries TRBV5-6 and TRBJ2-2; 11 bases agree with TRBD1. Material: PBMCs. CDR3: CASSFGTGGGTGELFF. The CDR3 bases are TGTGCCAGCAGCTTCGGGACAGGGGGTGGCACCGGGGAGCTGTTTTTT.